This T cell receptor beta chain was identified during a study of regulatory T cells in long-lasting Graves disease. Study-wide results and limits: New patients shared around 1,000 public clonotypes, and persistent patients shared more, with a few thousand.

This sample's time point: newly diagnosed GD, antithyroid drugs for less than 3 months. Following extraction of RNA from PBMCs, that RNA was used to make the TCR library. This clonotype was seen at least ten times. As yet, its antigen is unknown. CDR3 length: 13 amino acids. V was clipped by 5 bases and J by 5 bases; unmatched bases: 5. Per germline, CDR1 DFQATT and CDR2 SNEGSKA (reference sequence). Arm-PCR of CDR3 regions with iRepertoire HTBI primers generated TCR beta libraries. TCRdb passed the multiplex PCR reads through MiXCR, listing each CDR3 protein once. The sample lists fewer than 650,000 distinct CDR3 sequences; under 20% were seen once. In addition, the sample was reused for a study of T cells in Graves' hyperthyroidism and ophthalmopathy. That work adds: The HTBI primer set was used in a first-round RT-PCR of the TCR CDR3.

The TCR comes from a woman in her 30s with Graves disease. The specimen was peripheral blood mononuclear cells (PBMCs), collected at new diagnosis, from a patient treated with antithyroid drugs. V usage is TRBV20-1 and J usage is TRBJ1-4; 7 bases fit TRBD1. CDR3 loop: CSAPGQTNEKLFF. CDR3 DNA sequence: TGCAGTGCTCCGGGACAGACGAATGAAAAACTGTTTTTT.